This T cell receptor (beta chain) derives from a study of blood T cell repertoires in COVID-19. Study at large: Italy, Spain and the United States were the sources of the convalescent and acute COVID-19 samples. T cells, B-cell-depleted T cells, or PBMCs provided the cDNA or gDNA that served as material.

Patients at the Seattle site were enrolled during active infection and followed longitudinally. V was trimmed by 0 bases and J by 6 bases, leaving 15 bases between them. The CDR3 runs to 16 residues. Original handling: Reference gene primer amplification in the assay estimated nucleated cell counts. The data were produced by immunoSEQ multiplex PCR, yet TCRdb's version contains in-frame clones alone and is incomplete. That table supplies the V and J calls and clone size; D and trimming were determined from the DNA. The sample contains about 360,000 clones, less than 90% of which appear only once. The chain combines TRBV23-1 with TRBJ1-5; no firm D call. TRBV23-1 is marked as an open reading frame, function uncertain. The clonotype was recovered from a woman aged 55-69 years with COVID-19, enrolled during active disease. Sequenced: peripheral blood. CDR3 loop: CASSQSTAIAGQPQHF. In DNA form, the CDR3 reads TGCGCCAGCAGTCAATCAACAGCCATAGCGGGTCAGCCCCAGCATTTT.